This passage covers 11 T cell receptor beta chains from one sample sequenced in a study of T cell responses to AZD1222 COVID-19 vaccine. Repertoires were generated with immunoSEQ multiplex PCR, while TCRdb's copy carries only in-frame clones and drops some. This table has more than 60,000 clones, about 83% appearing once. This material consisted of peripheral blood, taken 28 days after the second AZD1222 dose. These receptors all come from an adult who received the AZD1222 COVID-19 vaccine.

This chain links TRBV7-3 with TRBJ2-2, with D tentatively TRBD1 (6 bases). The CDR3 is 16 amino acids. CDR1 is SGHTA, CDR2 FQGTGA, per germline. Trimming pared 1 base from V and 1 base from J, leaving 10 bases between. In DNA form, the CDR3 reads TGTGCCAGCAGCTTAAGGAACAGGGAGAACACCGGGGAGCTGTTTTTT. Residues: CASSLRNRENTGELFF.

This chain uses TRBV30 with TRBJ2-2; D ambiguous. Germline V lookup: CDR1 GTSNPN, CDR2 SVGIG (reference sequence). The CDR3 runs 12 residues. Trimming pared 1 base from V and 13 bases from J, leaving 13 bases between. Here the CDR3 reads CAWSASPKRLFF. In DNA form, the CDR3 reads TGTGCCTGGAGTGCCAGCCCGAAGCGGCTGTTTTTT.

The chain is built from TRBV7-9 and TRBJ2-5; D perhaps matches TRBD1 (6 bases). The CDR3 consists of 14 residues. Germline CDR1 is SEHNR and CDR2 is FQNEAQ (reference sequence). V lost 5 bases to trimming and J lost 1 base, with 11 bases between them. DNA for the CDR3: TGTGCCAGCAGCAGAGACAGGCCCCAAGAGACCCAGTACTTC. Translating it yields CASSRDRPQETQYF.

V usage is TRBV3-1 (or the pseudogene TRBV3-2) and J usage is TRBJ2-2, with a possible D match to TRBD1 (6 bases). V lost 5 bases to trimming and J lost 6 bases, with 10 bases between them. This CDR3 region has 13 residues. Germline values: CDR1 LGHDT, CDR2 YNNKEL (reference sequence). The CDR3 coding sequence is TGTGCCAGCAGCACCAGGGGTTCCGGGGAGCTGTTTTTT. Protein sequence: CASSTRGSGELFF.

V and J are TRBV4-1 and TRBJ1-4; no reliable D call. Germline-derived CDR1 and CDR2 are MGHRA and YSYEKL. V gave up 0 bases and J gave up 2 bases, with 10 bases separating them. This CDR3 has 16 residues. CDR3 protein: CASSQDVAGTNEKLFF. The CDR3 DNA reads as TGCGCCAGCAGCCAAGATGTGGCAGGCACTAATGAAAAACTGTTTTTT.

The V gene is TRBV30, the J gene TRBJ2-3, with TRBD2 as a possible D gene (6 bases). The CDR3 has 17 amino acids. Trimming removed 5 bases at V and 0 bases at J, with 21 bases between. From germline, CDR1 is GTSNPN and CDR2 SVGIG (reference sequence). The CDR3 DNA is TGTGCCTGGGGGGCGGGGAGGATAGCCCTGAGCACAGATACGCAGTATTTT. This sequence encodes CAWGAGRIALSTDTQYF.

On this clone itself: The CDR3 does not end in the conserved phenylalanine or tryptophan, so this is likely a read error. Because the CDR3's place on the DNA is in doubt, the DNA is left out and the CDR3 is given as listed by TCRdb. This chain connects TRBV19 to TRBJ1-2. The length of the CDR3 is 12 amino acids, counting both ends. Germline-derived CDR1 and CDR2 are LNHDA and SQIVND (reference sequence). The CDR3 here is CASSMRSKGPPT.

The CDR3 nucleotides are TGTGCCAGCAGCCAAGGGCGGGCCCCGCTAACCTACGAGCAGTACTTC. It specifies CASSQGRAPLTYEQYF. The chain links TRBV14 to TRBJ2-7, with D perhaps TRBD2 (5 bases). This CDR3 spans 16 amino acids. Trimming cost V 1 base and J 2 bases, with 15 bases left between them. Per the germline V gene, CDR1 is SGHDN and CDR2 is FVKESK.

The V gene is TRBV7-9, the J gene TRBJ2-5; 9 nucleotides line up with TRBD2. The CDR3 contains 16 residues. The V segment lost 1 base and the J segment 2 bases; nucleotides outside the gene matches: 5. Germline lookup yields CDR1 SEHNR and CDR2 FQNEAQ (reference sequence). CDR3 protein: CASSLGVAGDQETQYF. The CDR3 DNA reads TGTGCCAGCAGCTTAGGGGTAGCGGGAGATCAAGAGACCCAGTACTTC.

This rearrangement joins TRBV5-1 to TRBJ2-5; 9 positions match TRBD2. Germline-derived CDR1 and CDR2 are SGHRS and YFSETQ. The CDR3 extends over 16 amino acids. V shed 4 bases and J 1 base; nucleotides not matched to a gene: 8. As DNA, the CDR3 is TGCGCCAGCAGCGTTCGGACTAGCGCGCGCCAAGAGACCCAGTACTTC. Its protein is CASSVRTSARQETQYF.

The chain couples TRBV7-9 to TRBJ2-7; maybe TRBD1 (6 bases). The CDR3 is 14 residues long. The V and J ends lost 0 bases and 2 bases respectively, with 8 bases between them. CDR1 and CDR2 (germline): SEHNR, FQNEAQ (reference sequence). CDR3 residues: CASSLAWDTYEQYF. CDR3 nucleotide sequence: TGTGCCAGCAGCTTAGCCTGGGACACCTACGAGCAGTACTTC.